A selection of T cell receptor beta chains follows, all from one sample in a study of T cell repertoires in cytomegalovirus infection. MiXCR, run by TCRdb on the reads, gives a single entry per CDR3 protein. Here the sample spans some 400,000 distinct CDR3 sequences, 15% to 20% being singletons. Sequencing was performed on PBMCs. Source of these receptors: a human donor in good health (CMV status not recorded). Some clones in this sample may be carry-over from other donors' samples. Each CDR3 is given with its conserved first and last residue. The D gene is left open where the match is weak. Clone size is given for some rows only: seen once, a few or many times, or a class if the clone is expanded.

d_call	v_call	clone_size	j_call	cdr3_nt	cdr3_aa
TRBD2	TRBV20-1	many	TRBJ2-1	TGCAGTGCCACCGGGGGACTAGCGGGGACTGAGCAGTTCTTC	CSATGGLAGTEQFF
TRBD2	TRBV7-2	many	TRBJ2-1	TGTGCCAGCAGCTTAACACAGGGACTAGCGGGAGGGCTGAGAATCTTC	CASSLTQGLAGGLRIF
TRBD1	TRBV12-3/TRBV12-4	once	TRBJ2-7	TGTGCCAGCAGTTTAGCGGGACAGGGGTTGAGGAACTTC	CASSLAGQGLRNF
TRBD1	TRBV7-8	NA	TRBJ2-1	TGTGCCAGCAGCTTAGGAGGGGGACAGGTCAATGAGCAGTTCTTC	CASSLGGGQVNEQFF
NA	TRBV9	NA	TRBJ1-1	TGTGCCAGCAGCCCGTCCCCGATGGCTGAAGCTTTCTTT	CASSPSPMAEAFF
NA	TRBV29-1	NA	TRBJ2-7	TGCAGCGTTGAAGTGCAGGGAACCCTGGGCGAGCAGTACTTC	CSVEVQGTLGEQYF
TRBD2	TRBV7-2	many	TRBJ2-7	TGTGCCAGCAGCTTAGCCCTAGCGGGGGGCTACGAGCAGTACTTC	CASSLALAGGYEQYF
TRBD1	TRBV6-2/TRBV6-3	NA	TRBJ2-2	TGTGCCAGCAGCCGAGGACAGGCCGGAAACACCGGGGAGCTGTTTTTT	CASSRGQAGNTGELFF
NA	TRBV6-6	few	TRBJ1-2	TGTGCCAGCAGTGTTTTTTACTCCTATGGCTACACCTTC	CASSVFYSYGYTF
TRBD2	TRBV7-8	NA	TRBJ2-1	TGTGCCAGCAGCTTAGACTTACTAGCGGGGGGGGATGAGCAGTTCTTC	CASSLDLLAGGDEQFF
TRBD1	TRBV7-2	NA	TRBJ2-7	TGTGCCAGCAGCTACGACAGGGGAGACGAGCAGTACTTC	CASSYDRGDEQYF
NA	TRBV29-1	NA	TRBJ1-1	TGCAGCGTTAGGCAGACGAACACTGAAGCTTTCTTT	CSVRQTNTEAFF
TRBD1	TRBV11-2	many	TRBJ2-3	TGTGCCAGCAGCTTAGATGGCGCCGCGACAGGGAAGTATTTT	CASSLDGAATGKYF
NA	TRBV7-8	NA	TRBJ2-1	TGTGCCAGCAGCCCGAAGCGGTCCTCAACCTACAATGAGCAGTTCTTC	CASSPKRSSTYNEQFF
NA	TRBV29-1	NA	TRBJ1-1	TGCAGCGTTGATGGGTGGGGAGGCACTGAAGCTTTCTTT	CSVDGWGGTEAFF
NA	TRBV19	few	TRBJ2-3	TGTGCCAGTAGTACCCGGGCCCCCCTGGATACGCAGTATTTT	CASSTRAPLDTQYF
NA	TRBV7-9	many	TRBJ1-4	TGTGCCAGCAGCTCCAATATCCCTAATGAAAAACTGTTTTTT	CASSSNIPNEKLFF
NA	TRBV12-3/TRBV12-4	few	TRBJ2-5	TGTGCCAGCAGTTTAGCGGGGGCCCTGGAGACCCAGTACTTC	CASSLAGALETQYF
NA	TRBV30	few	TRBJ1-5	TGTGCCTGGAGTGGAGGAGGATATAGCAATCAGCCCCAGCATTTT	CAWSGGGYSNQPQHF
NA	TRBV18	NA	TRBJ1-5	TGTGCCAGCTCATCCGACAAAGGGTATCAGCCCCAGCATTTT	CASSSDKGYQPQHF
NA	TRBV7-9	NA	TRBJ1-6	TGTGCCAGCAGCTTGGAGGGGTCGAATTCACCCCTCCACTTT	CASSLEGSNSPLHF
TRBD2	TRBV6-1	many	TRBJ2-7	TGTGCCAGCGCGCGGGAGAGCTACGAGCAGTACTTC	CASARESYEQYF
NA	TRBV29-1	NA	TRBJ2-5	TGCAGCGGAACGTACACCGGAGAGACCCAGTACTTC	CSGTYTGETQYF
NA	TRBV11-2	few	TRBJ2-5	TGTGCCAGCAGCTTTTCGACGGAGGAGACCCAGTACTTC	CASSFSTEETQYF
NA	TRBV15	NA	TRBJ1-4	TGTGCCACCAGCAGAGATGGGCAAGTTAATGAAAAACTGTTTTTT	CATSRDGQVNEKLFF
TRBD2	TRBV12-3/TRBV12-4	few	TRBJ2-1	TGTGCCAGCAGACCAGCGGGGAGCTCCTACAATGAGCAGTTCTTC	CASRPAGSSYNEQFF
TRBD2	TRBV7-2	NA	TRBJ2-3	TGTGCCAGCGGCGTAGGGGGGGCGGGGGGGAGCACAGATACGCAGTATTTT	CASGVGGAGGSTDTQYF
TRBD1	TRBV10-3	many	TRBJ1-1	TGTGCCATCAGTGATGCCAGGACAGGGGGGACTGAAGCTTTCTTT	CAISDARTGGTEAFF
NA	TRBV7-2	few	TRBJ2-3	TGTGCCAGCAGCTCGCTTAGCCCAGATACGCAGTATTTT	CASSSLSPDTQYF
NA	TRBV10-2	many	TRBJ1-1	TGCGCCAGCAGTAGTCAAATGCAGAGTGAAGCTTTCTTT	CASSSQMQSEAFF
NA	TRBV7-2	many	TRBJ2-1	TGTGCCAGCAGCTTGCTCGGCTATGAGCAGTTCTTC	CASSLLGYEQFF
NA	TRBV10-3	few	TRBJ2-7	TGTGCCATCAGTGACAAGAGGGACTACGAGCAGTACTTC	CAISDKRDYEQYF
TRBD1	TRBV10-3	few	TRBJ2-1	TGTGCCATCAGTGACCGGACAGGGAACAATGAGCAGTTCTTC	CAISDRTGNNEQFF
NA	TRBV20-1	few	TRBJ2-7	TGCAGTGCTATCTTTCGGCCCGAATCCCTCTACGAGCAGTACTTC	CSAIFRPESLYEQYF
NA	TRBV10-3	many	TRBJ1-1	TGTGCCATCAGTGACAAGGGGCGGACTGAAGCTTTCTTT	CAISDKGRTEAFF
NA	TRBV28	many	TRBJ1-2	TGTGCCAGCAGTTTAATTACGGGACACTTCGATGGCTACACCTTC	CASSLITGHFDGYTF
TRBD1	TRBV27	many	TRBJ1-1	TGTGCCAGCACCCCTTCGGCAGGGGGCACTGAAGCTTTCTTT	CASTPSAGGTEAFF
NA	TRBV29-1	few	TRBJ2-3	TGCAGCGTCGACGTATTGGATACGCAGTATTTT	CSVDVLDTQYF
NA	TRBV10-3	NA	TRBJ1-3	TGTGCCATCAGTAAATCCTCCGCCCAAGATCCAAACACCATATATTTT	CAISKSSAQDPNTIYF
TRBD2	TRBV2	NA	TRBJ2-3	TGTGCCAGCAGTGATAGCCTAGCGGACACAGATACGCAGTATTTT	CASSDSLADTDTQYF
NA	TRBV7-2	NA	TRBJ1-3	TGTGCCAGCAGCTTAGCCGGGCCTTCAGGTGGAAACACCATATATTTT	CASSLAGPSGGNTIYF
NA	TRBV23-1	NA	TRBJ1-6	TGCGCCAGCAGTCAAGCAGACAGAGGAGATAATTCACCCCTCCACTTT	CASSQADRGDNSPLHF
TRBD2	TRBV11-3	many	TRBJ2-3	TGTGCCAGCAGCTTAGGGGGGGGCGGGGGGGCACTCCGCGTGGATACGCAGTATTTT	CASSLGGGGGALRVDTQYF
NA	TRBV4-1	NA	TRBJ2-1	TGCGCCAGCAGCCAAGAAGGTACGGGGCGAACCTACAATGAGCAGTTCTTC	CASSQEGTGRTYNEQFF
NA	TRBV25-1	few	TRBJ2-4	TGTGCCAGCAGTGAATTCGAGGCAGTGATATTAGCCAAAAACATTCAGTACTTC	CASSEFEAVILAKNIQYF
TRBD2	TRBV4-2	NA	TRBJ2-4	TGTGCCAGCAGCCAAGAGGCTAGCGGGGGAACAAGGGACATTCAGTACTTC	CASSQEASGGTRDIQYF
NA	TRBV27	NA	TRBJ1-4	TGTGCCAGCAGTTTTGGCAGGAGTTCTAATGAAAAACTGTTTTTT	CASSFGRSSNEKLFF